This T cell receptor beta chain was retrieved from a study of shared clonotypes between healthy human individuals. Sequencing was performed with immunoSEQ multiplex PCR; in TCRdb, only in-frame clones are kept and a portion is missing. The table lists approximately 1,000,000 clones, 75% to 85% of them singletons. Between the trimmed V and J ends, which lost 2 bases and 4 bases, there was a span of 8 bases. Germline CDR1 and CDR2: MNHEY and SMNVEV (reference sequence). The CDR3 loop spans 13 amino acids. Healthy HIV-negative adults with no recent acute infections or vaccinations were recruited as donors.

This sequence was found in a man aged 18 to 29 in good health. Some clones in this sample may be carry-over from other donors' samples. The chain couples TRBV27 to TRBJ1-1, with TRBD1 as a possible D gene (5 bases). The sequencing input was memory CD4+ T cells from PBMCs. Specified subset: CD45RA-negative fraction. The DNA of the CDR3 is TGTGCCAGCAGTTTAAGAGGGGTCACTGAAGCTTTCTTT. Protein: CASSLRGVTEAFF.